Each of the 7 T cell receptor beta chains below was sequenced from the same sample in a study of beta chain features in type 1 diabetes. The isolated RNA, all of it, was reverse transcribed, so expressed TCRB transcripts were what got sequenced. Produced via immunoSEQ multiplex PCR; TCRdb's table is partial and in-frame only. This repertoire shows a few hundred thousand clones, around 9.6% found once; its top ten account for about 0.6%. Notes on the study in general: All four CD4+ subsets of Type 1 diabetes patients contained TCRB CDR3s that were moderately but significantly shorter.

Antigens for these TCRs are unknown. The sample comprised central memory CD4+ T cells from blood. These receptors all come from a man aged 30 to 45 with type 1 diabetes.

There are a few counts of this clone. The J gene is TRBJ2-5, the V gene TRBV29-1; 9 bases map to TRBD1. Germline CDR1 and CDR2: SQVTM and ANQGSEA. V trimming: 1 base; J trimming: 7 bases; junction bases outside the gene matches: 16. The CDR3 spans 17 residues. The CDR3 spells CSVEVVRDRALRRTQYF. The CDR3 DNA sequence: TGCAGCGTTGAAGTAGTCCGGGACAGGGCCCTTCGAAGGACCCAGTACTTC.

This clone showed up many times. The chain couples TRBV19 to TRBJ1-2; 7 nucleotides match TRBD1. V dropped 5 bases and J dropped 4; count of bases not matched to a gene: 7. The CDR3 consists of 14 residues. CDR1 and CDR2 from the germline V gene are LNHDA and SQIVND (reference sequence). The CDR3 here is CASSVPGQFYGYTF. In nucleotides, the CDR3 is TGTGCCAGTAGTGTACCGGGACAGTTCTATGGCTACACCTTC.

This clone was recorded a few times. This chain joins TRBV10-3 and TRBJ1-1; 7 bases are a match to TRBD1. Germline V gene lookup returns CDR1 ENHRY and CDR2 SYGVKD. V was pared by 10 bases and J by 1 base, with 9 bases of the junction left unmatched. This CDR3 spans 14 amino acids. The CDR3 DNA sequence: TGTGCCAGCACCTACAGGGGATCGAACACTGAAGCTTTCTTT. This sequence encodes CASTYRGSNTEAFF.

This CDR3 reads CASTTSQGVRGPQHF. CDR3 sequence (DNA): TGTGCCAGCACCACTAGTCAGGGCGTCCGGGGGCCCCAGCATTTT. The rearrangement links TRBV28 to TRBJ1-5; tentative D call: TRBD1 (5 bases). Germline CDR1 and CDR2: MDHEN and SYDVKM. This CDR3 is built from 15 residues. The ends were cut back, 7 bases at V and 9 bases at J, with 22 bases in the middle.

The V gene is TRBV5-1, the J gene TRBJ2-1; D gene ambiguous. Germline lookup yields CDR1 SGHRS and CDR2 YFSETQ. The CDR3 is 13 amino acids. V was shortened by 0 bases and J by 3 bases, with 4 bases between the two germline ends. The chain's CDR3 is CASSLGVYNEQFF. In DNA, the CDR3 is TGCGCCAGCAGCTTGGGGGTCTACAATGAGCAGTTCTTC.

The chain couples TRBV29-1 to TRBJ1-1; tentatively, D is TRBD1 (5 bases). The V gene's germline CDR1 is SQVTM and CDR2 ANQGSEA. Trimming pared 5 bases from V and 11 bases from J, leaving 18 bases between. This CDR3 comprises 12 residues. The CDR3 DNA follows: TGCAGCGTTTATGACCAGGGCAGAGGGGCTTTCTTT. It codes for CSVYDQGRGAFF.

This clone was recorded at least ten times. The chain uses TRBV2 and TRBJ2-1; no reliable D call. This CDR3 is 11 amino acids long. Per the germline V gene, CDR1 is SNHLY and CDR2 is FYNNEI. The V end was cut by 6 bases, the J end by 8 bases, with 8 bases between. The chain's CDR3 is CASSPHHEQFF. For the CDR3, the DNA is TGTGCCAGCAGCCCCCATCATGAGCAGTTCTTC.